The present TCR beta chain was sequenced within a study of yellow fever vaccine responses in identical twins. The CDR3 contains 14 residues. Germline V CDR1 and CDR2: MDHEN, SYDVKM. Trimming took off 5 bases at V and 0 bases at J, with 8 bases between the two ends. TCRdb redid the calling of the RT-PCR reads with MiXCR, one entry per CDR3 protein. This sample has about 18,000 distinct CDR3 sequences, with 60% to 70% found just once. With respect to this clonotype: The antigen is not known.

Study observations and caveats: Reported findings indicate that twins' vaccine T cell responses seemed partially convergent, partially personalized.

The chain has TRBV28 and TRBJ1-5, with D perhaps matching TRBD1 (6 bases). The source was T cells from blood (PBMCs), unsorted or a sorted subset (not recorded which), collected before or after yellow fever vaccination (not recorded which). The origin of this receptor is a young woman who received the yellow fever vaccine. The CDR3 coding sequence is TGTGCCAGCAGTGGGACACTTAGCAATCAGCCCCAGCATTTT. Its protein is CASSGTLSNQPQHF.